This record covers a single T cell receptor beta chain. Antigen specificity is unknown. Clones were read by immunoSEQ multiplex PCR, and TCRdb kept only the in-frame ones, dropping some. This table holds 100,000 or so clones, around 90% found once. Trimming removed 7 bases at V and 6 bases at J, with 15 bases between. The CDR3 spans 14 residues. CDR1 is MNHEY and CDR2 is SVGAGI in the germline V gene. This record belongs to a study of cytomegalovirus exposure and HLA in healthy donors. About the research overall: The 120 or so validation repertoires, a later analysis reported, used the same platform as the approximately 650 first-cohort repertoires.

An approximately 120-subject validation cohort, separate from the 666-subject first cohort, supplied the donors. General study findings and limits: Among TCR beta chains, those listed as cytomegalovirus-associated numbered under 200. The tendency of first-cohort TCR clusters to co-occur in the 120 or so validation repertoires was the finding of a later analysis.

The clonotype was recovered from a woman under 40 in good health and CMV-seronegative. This chain links TRBV6-5 with TRBJ2-2; maybe TRBD1 (7 bases). Sequencing was done on a sample of PBMCs. Written as DNA, the CDR3 is TGTGCCAGCATCGCGGGACAGACAGCCGGGGAGCTGTTTTTT. It yields the protein CASIAGQTAGELFF.